The following is a T cell receptor (beta chain) sequence with its context. Its antigen remains unknown. The CDR3 runs to 12 residues. Trimming removed 6 bases from V and 3 bases from J; junction bases left unmatched: 4. Germline values: CDR1 SQVTM, CDR2 ANQGSEA. Each replicate PCR on the sorted subsets used about 220 ng DNA (about 30,000 T cell genomes). Here immunoSEQ multiplex PCR was the method, and the copy in TCRdb shows in-frame clones only, minus some. Seen here are 2 million to 2.5 million clones, around 93% observed once, and the top ten hold around 0.35%. The data were obtained in a study of shared clonotypes between healthy human individuals. General study points: Naive subsets usually exceeded memory subsets in estimated richness.

The sequence derives from a man aged 18-30 years in good health. Some clones in this sample may be carry-over from other donors' samples. V gene TRBV29-1 combines with J gene TRBJ2-7; TRBD2 matches at 8 bases. The sample taken for sequencing was naive CD4+ T cells from PBMCs. This sample's subset: CD45RA+ positively selected. The CDR3 sequence: CSVTGTSYEQYF. The CDR3 DNA reads as TGCAGCGTAACCGGGACTAGCTACGAGCAGTACTTC.